The next 27 T cell receptor beta chains were all read from a single sample in a study of blood T cell repertoires in COVID-19. The data were produced by immunoSEQ multiplex PCR, yet TCRdb's version contains in-frame clones alone and is incomplete. The sample includes a few hundred thousand clones, 80% to 90% of them seen just once. Sequenced material: peripheral blood. The receptors come from an elderly woman with acute or convalescent COVID-19.

The V and J genes are TRBV7-3 and TRBJ1-6, with D possibly being TRBD1 (5 bases). The CDR3 totals 15 residues. Between the trimmed V and J ends, which lost 5 bases and 6 bases, there was a span of 14 bases. Germline V gene sequence: CDR1 SGHTA, CDR2 FQGTGA. CDR3 sequence: CASSPDTNPNSPLHF. CDR3 bases: TGTGCCAGCAGCCCGGACACTAACCCTAATTCACCCCTCCACTTT.

The rearrangement links TRBV5-8 to TRBJ1-4; 9 nucleotides align to TRBD1. The CDR3 loop spans 16 amino acids. V was clipped by 6 bases and J by 8 bases; unmatched bases: 14. Germline-derived CDR1 and CDR2 are SGHTS and YDEGEE. The CDR3 here is CASKSGYRDREEKLFF. CDR3 bases: TGTGCCAGCAAAAGTGGGTACAGGGACAGGGAAGAAAAACTGTTTTTT.

This chain links TRBV19 with TRBJ1-5; no firm D call. V lost 3 bases and J 5 bases, leaving 5 bases between the germline ends. Germline V gene sequence: CDR1 LNHDA, CDR2 SQIVND (reference sequence). The CDR3 covers 12 residues. The CDR3 is CASSIIDQPQHF. CDR3 sequence (DNA): TGTGCCAGTAGTATTATTGATCAGCCCCAGCATTTT.

The chain links TRBV11-3 to TRBJ2-3; TRBD2 is a possible D gene (6 bases). The CDR3 spans 15 residues. CDR1 and CDR2 (germline): SGHNT, YENEEA. The V gene lost 5 bases and the J gene lost 4 bases, with 16 bases spanning the gap. CDR3 protein: CASSVSSGWADTQYF. The CDR3 coding sequence is TGTGCCAGCAGCGTGAGTAGCGGTTGGGCAGATACGCAGTATTTT.

V usage is TRBV19 and J usage is TRBJ1-1; possibly TRBD1 for D (6 bases). Germline-derived CDR1 and CDR2 are LNHDA and SQIVND (reference sequence). Trimming took 5 bases from V and 6 from J, leaving 16 bases between them. This CDR3 has 14 amino acids. The CDR3 bases are TGTGCCAGTAGTTCCCGACAGGAAGAAGCTGAAGCTTTCTTT. This translates into CASSSRQEEAEAFF. Supplemented by reference TRBV19 and TRBJ1-1, the full variable domain reads DGGITQSPKYLFRKEGQNVTLSCEQNLNHDAMYWYRQDPGQGLRLIYYSQIVNDFQKGDIAEGYSVSREKKESFPLTVTSAQKNPTAFYLCASSSRQEEAEAFFGQGTRLTVV.

The rearrangement joins TRBV7-8 to TRBJ2-1; TRBD2 matches at 9 bases. After removal of 0 bases from V and 2 bases from J, the junction contained 8 bases not matched to a gene. CDR1 SGHVS and CDR2 FQNEAQ come from the germline V gene. This CDR3 comprises 18 residues. As DNA, the CDR3 is TGTGCCAGCAGCTTAGCTGGCGGGGGGGCCGCAACCTACAATGAGCAGTTCTTC. This sequence encodes CASSLAGGGAATYNEQFF.

About this clone itself: A much larger clone differs from this one at a single base, so this may be a read error. Other DNA sequences in the sample encode the same CDR3. The chain has TRBV7-3 and TRBJ1-2, with TRBD1 matching over 8 bases. From germline, CDR1 is SGHTA and CDR2 FQGTGA. The length of the CDR3 is 13 residues. V was pared by 5 bases and J by 4 bases, with 3 bases of the junction left unmatched. The CDR3 spells CASSATGGYGYTF. CDR3 bases: TGTGCCAGCAGCGCAACAGGGGGCTATGGCTACACCTTC.

This clone was recorded only once. The rearrangement uses TRBV10-3 and TRBJ2-3; a possible D gene is TRBD2 (6 bases). This CDR3 is built from 14 residues. The germline gives CDR1 ENHRY, CDR2 SYGVKD. The V end lost 4 bases, the J end lost 3 bases, and 11 bases lay between the germline ends. CDR3 amino acids: CAISGTAGTDTQYF. The CDR3 DNA reads as TGTGCCATCAGTGGGACGGCGGGGACAGATACGCAGTATTTT.

This sequence joins TRBV7-2 and TRBJ2-3, with a weak D call TRBD1 (6 bases). The CDR3 covers 14 residues. Trimming left V 2 bases short and J 8 bases short, with 14 bases between. Germline assignment: CDR1 SGHTA and CDR2 FQGNSA. The CDR3 region is CASSLNPGAATQYF. DNA for the CDR3: TGTGCCAGCAGCTTAAATCCAGGGGCGGCTACGCAGTATTTT.

J is TRBJ2-3 and V is TRBV7-9, with TRBD1 matching 7 bases. This CDR3 is built from 14 residues. In germline, CDR1 is SEHNR, CDR2 FQNEAQ (reference sequence). J gave up 6 bases and V 1 base, and 4 bases lay outside the gene matches. In DNA form, the CDR3 reads TGTGCCAGCAGCTTAGAGGGGGCGCCTGATACGCAGTATTTT. Protein: CASSLEGAPDTQYF.

The chain joins TRBV5-1 to TRBJ1-1; possibly TRBD1 for D (6 bases). Trimming shortened V by 0 bases and J by 0 bases, and 12 bases separated the two germline ends. Germline V lookup: CDR1 SGHRS, CDR2 YFSETQ. There are 16 residues in the CDR3. The CDR3 reads CASSLGWTDLNTEAFF. CDR3 DNA sequence: TGCGCCAGCAGCTTGGGGTGGACAGACCTGAACACTGAAGCTTTCTTT.

The V gene is TRBV20-1, the J gene TRBJ2-1, with D perhaps matching TRBD1 (6 bases). The CDR3 runs 11 residues. CDR1 and CDR2 from the germline V gene are DFQATT and SNEGSKA (reference sequence). Trimming took 3 bases from V and 9 from J, leaving 9 bases between them. The CDR3 DNA follows: TGCAGTGCTAGTCAGGGGATTGAGCAGTTCTTC. Its protein is CSASQGIEQFF.

The chain links TRBV19 to TRBJ1-5; the D is unclear. The CDR3 sequence is 16 residues long. Germline loops: CDR1 LNHDA, CDR2 SQIVND (reference sequence). The V gene lost 2 bases and the J gene lost 3 bases, with 14 bases spanning the gap. CDR3 nucleotide sequence: TGTGCCAGTAGTATAACTCGGGGTCGGGACAATCAGCCCCAGCATTTT. It encodes CASSITRGRDNQPQHF.

V usage is TRBV19 and J usage is TRBJ2-1, with 9 bases that match TRBD2. Trimming cost V 7 bases and J 7 bases; bases outside gene matches: 11. This CDR3 has 15 amino acids. CDR1 and CDR2 from the germline V gene are LNHDA and SQIVND (reference sequence). CDR3 in DNA: TGTGCCAGTACCCCAGCAGCGGGAGGTGTGAATGAGCAGTTCTTC. Its translation: CASTPAAGGVNEQFF.

The rearrangement uses TRBV6-5 and TRBJ1-5; 7 nucleotides align to TRBD1. Per the germline V gene, CDR1 is MNHEY and CDR2 is SVGAGI. The CDR3 spans 13 residues. The trim removed 6 bases at V and 6 bases at J, leaving 5 bases unmatched. CDR3 region: CASSQGVGQPQHF. CDR3 nucleotide sequence: TGTGCCAGCAGCCAGGGGGTAGGTCAGCCCCAGCATTTT.

This chain joins TRBV7-8 and TRBJ1-6; 9 bases are a match to TRBD1. CDR1 is SGHVS, CDR2 FQNEAQ, per germline. CDR3 size: 14 residues. Trimming took 4 bases from V and 8 from J; bases not matched to a gene: 3. The CDR3 loop is CASSSGTGYSPLHF. Written as DNA, the CDR3 is TGTGCCAGCAGCTCTGGGACAGGGTATTCACCCCTCCACTTT.

The chain links TRBV5-6 to TRBJ2-7, with 9 bases matching TRBD1. Trimming cost V 4 bases and J 6 bases; bases outside gene matches: 5. Germline values: CDR1 SGHDT, CDR2 YYEEEE. The CDR3 length is 13 residues. CDR3 sequence: CASSGTGFGEQYF. The CDR3 region has the DNA TGTGCCAGCAGCGGGACAGGGTTTGGCGAGCAGTACTTC.

V and J are TRBV6-5 and TRBJ1-1, with D uncertain. The CDR3 spans 15 residues. Germline V gives CDR1 MNHEY, CDR2 SVGAGI. Trimming took off 5 bases at V and 1 base at J, with 14 bases between the two ends. The CDR3 region has the DNA TGTGCCAGCAGTACCCGGGAGGGTTGGAACACTGAAGCTTTCTTT. The encoded protein is CASSTREGWNTEAFF.

J is TRBJ2-3 and V is TRBV9; D gene ambiguous. V lost 3 bases, J lost 5 bases, and 7 bases lay in between. Germline V gene data show CDR1 as SGDLS and CDR2 as YYNGEE. This CDR3 has 12 amino acids. CDR3 coding DNA: TGTGCCAGCAGCGGAGCTTTAGATACGCAGTATTTT. Its protein product is CASSGALDTQYF.

CDR3 DNA sequence: TGTGCCTGGAGTCCCTCAGGGACTAACTATGGCTACACCTTC. Amino acids: CAWSPSGTNYGYTF. V and J are TRBV30 and TRBJ1-2; possibly TRBD1 for D (5 bases). V was trimmed by 2 bases and J by 0 bases, leaving 10 bases between them. The germline CDR1 and CDR2 sequences are GTSNPN and SVGIG (reference sequence). This CDR3 has 14 residues.

This clone was detected once. The chain recombines TRBV14 with TRBJ2-5, with TRBD2 matching over 14 bases. This CDR3 region has 20 residues. J was trimmed by 0 bases and V by 4 bases; bases with no gene match: 13. The germline gives CDR1 SGHDN, CDR2 FVKESK. CDR3 nucleotide sequence: TGTGCCAGCAGCCCTCGCCAAGGGACTAGCGGGGGTCAGTACCAAGAGACCCAGTACTTC. Its protein product is CASSPRQGTSGGQYQETQYF.

The V call is TRBV11-3, the J call TRBJ2-1; tentatively, D is TRBD2 (6 bases). The V end lost 1 base, the J end lost 6 bases, and 10 bases lay between the germline ends. CDR1 and CDR2 from the germline V gene are SGHNT and YENEEA. This CDR3 contains 14 residues. CDR3 sequence: CASSLGTSINEQFF. CDR3 DNA: TGTGCCAGCAGCTTAGGTACTAGCATCAATGAGCAGTTCTTC.

This chain links TRBV6-2 or TRBV6-3 with TRBJ1-5, with TRBD1 matching over 7 bases. The CDR3 totals 18 residues. Germline trimming cut 2 bases from V and 2 bases from J; bases unmatched to any gene: 12. Germline lookup yields CDR1 MNHEY and CDR2 SVGEGT. The CDR3 sequence: CASSYPTGAGRGNQPQHF. CDR3 in DNA: TGTGCCAGCAGTTACCCAACAGGGGCCGGAAGGGGCAATCAGCCCCAGCATTTT.

This clone was observed a handful of times. V gene TRBV27 combines with J gene TRBJ2-7, with 10 bases fitting TRBD2. Germline CDR1 MNHEY, CDR2 SMNVEV (reference sequence). The CDR3 sequence is 18 residues long. The V gene end was trimmed by 1 base and the J gene end by 0 bases; junction bases not matched to a gene: 9. The CDR3 region is CASSLFPSGGSSSYEQYF. The CDR3 coding sequence is TGTGCCAGCAGTTTATTCCCTAGCGGGGGTTCCAGCTCCTACGAGCAGTACTTC.

V gene TRBV11-3 combines with J gene TRBJ2-3; maybe TRBD2 (6 bases). V was clipped by 1 base and J by 0 bases, with 11 bases between them. This CDR3 has 16 amino acids. Germline values: CDR1 SGHNT, CDR2 YENEEA. The CDR3 reads CASSLVGRGSTDTQYF. Written as DNA, the CDR3 is TGTGCCAGCAGCTTAGTCGGGCGGGGAAGCACAGATACGCAGTATTTT. Using reference TRBV11-3 and TRBJ2-3 for the parts outside the CDR3, the full variable domain is EAGVVQSPRYKIIEKKQPVAFWCNPISGHNTLYWYLQNLGQGPELLIRYENEEAVDDSQLPKDRFSAERLKGVDSTLKIQPAELGDSAVYLCASSLVGRGSTDTQYFGPGTRLTVL.

V usage is TRBV7-2 and J usage is TRBJ2-1; no firm D call. CDR1 SGHTA and CDR2 FQGNSA come from the germline V gene. V was cut by 1 base and J by 0 bases, with 7 bases left in between. The CDR3 length is 15 residues. CDR3 DNA: TGTGCCAGCAGCTTAGACTACGGCTCCTACAATGAGCAGTTCTTC. Protein sequence: CASSLDYGSYNEQFF.

V gene TRBV19 combines with J gene TRBJ2-2, with D possibly matching TRBD2 (5 bases). The CDR3 contains 15 residues. Germline V gene lookup returns CDR1 LNHDA and CDR2 SQIVND (reference sequence). V dropped 5 bases and J dropped 3 bases, with 13 bases sitting between them. CDR3 nucleotides: TGTGCCAGTAGTCCTCTCGGAGGCGACACCGGGGAGCTGTTTTTT. Translated: CASSPLGGDTGELFF. The variable domain in full, with the rest retrieved from reference TRBV19 and TRBJ2-2, is DGGITQSPKYLFRKEGQNVTLSCEQNLNHDAMYWYRQDPGQGLRLIYYSQIVNDFQKGDIAEGYSVSREKKESFPLTVTSAQKNPTAFYLCASSPLGGDTGELFFGEGSRLTVL.